This T cell receptor (beta chain) was sequenced for a study of OX40 agonist ivuxolimab in advanced cancers. Findings of the study overall: Fewer expanded clones were found on average in CD4+ than in CD8+ T cells. Partial responders at 0.1-3.0 mg/kg had among the lowest clonal expansion.

Researchers took blood at baseline, on cycle 4 day 1, and on cycle 7 day 1. To note about this clone: Its antigen is currently unknown.

TCRdb's table, derived via immunoSEQ multiplex PCR, lists solely in-frame clones and lacks some. The profile shows 8,500 to 13,000 clones, 65% to 85% of them singletons. CDR3 length equals 13 residues. CDR1 is GTSNPN, CDR2 SVGIG, per germline (reference sequence). The source of this sequence is an adult with an advanced solid tumor such as melanoma, head and neck, liver or kidney cancer. The gene calls are TRBV30 and TRBJ2-7; TRBD1 is a possible D gene (7 bases). The material sequenced was CD4+ or CD8+ T cells sorted from blood, taken in a trial of the OX40 agonist ivuxolimab. The CDR3, as DNA: TGTGCGTACAACCAGGGGGGTGATAACGAGCAGTACTTC. It specifies CAYNQGGDNEQYF. The full variable domain, in which reference TRBV30 and TRBJ2-7 provide the parts outside the CDR3, is SQTIHQWPATLVQPVGSPLSLECTVEGTSNPNLYWYRQAAGRGLQLLFYSVGIGQISSEVPQNLSASRPQDRQFILSSKKLLLSDSGFYLCAYNQGGDNEQYFGPGTRLTVT.